Reported below is one T cell receptor beta chain. There are 17 residues in the CDR3. CDR1 LGHDT and CDR2 YNNKEL come from the germline V gene (reference sequence). V was clipped by 0 bases and J by 2 bases, with 11 bases between them. A second PCR, run for roughly 7 to 11 cycles, used a sample-barcoded 5' primer plus a J-beta primer mix. Using its own MiXCR run on the 5' RACE reads, TCRdb lists one record per CDR3 protein. The sample includes 1.4 million or so distinct CDR3 sequences, roughly 43% of them seen just once. This entry belongs to a study of blood T cells in healthy people across ages. Background on the study: About one barcoded beta molecule was captured per two T cells (by template switching).

Material for sequencing was blood. The receptor was isolated from a woman in her late teens or twenties in good health. The chain recombines TRBV3-1 with TRBJ1-6, with D unresolved. The DNA of the CDR3 is TGTGCCAGCAGCCAAGAAGCCACGCAAACCTATAATTCACCCCTCCACTTT. It codes for CASSQEATQTYNSPLHF.